This TCR beta chain emerged from a study of T cell repertoires in cytomegalovirus infection. Whole-study findings and limits: Across the ex vivo response, the dominant clonotypes were HLA-C-restricted CMV-specific TCR beta clonotypes.

Using its own MiXCR run on the reads, TCRdb lists one record per CDR3 protein. The sample has tens of thousands of distinct CDR3 sequences, roughly 20% seen once; the top ten hold 60% to 80%. V was clipped by 6 bases and J by 7 bases, with 25 bases between them. From germline, CDR1 is DFQATT and CDR2 SNEGSKA (reference sequence). The CDR3 spans 16 residues. This clonotype was seen more than once but under ten times. Antigen unknown. The sequence was obtained from a human donor in good health (CMV status not recorded). Some clones in this sample may be carry-over from other donors' samples. The V call is TRBV20-1, the J call TRBJ2-1; no firm D call. Sequenced material: PBMCs, sequenced either directly or after in vitro stimulation (not recorded which). In DNA form, the CDR3 reads TGCAGTGCCCCAATAGGTGGCTCCGTGGGTGCGAATGAGCAGTTCTTC. It yields the protein CSAPIGGSVGANEQFF.